A single sample is the source of the 5 T cell receptor beta chains below, sequenced in a study of OX40 agonist ivuxolimab in advanced cancers. TCRdb's copy holds only in-frame clones and misses some; the assay was immunoSEQ multiplex PCR. The sample contains under 20,000 clones, roughly 90% of which appear only once. Sequencing was performed on CD4+ or CD8+ T cells sorted from blood, taken in a trial of the OX40 agonist ivuxolimab. All receptors derive from an adult with an advanced solid tumor such as melanoma, head and neck, liver or kidney cancer.

The chain is built from TRBV4-2 and TRBJ2-1; D unresolved. Trimming left V 0 bases short and J 6 bases short, with 12 bases between. Germline V CDR1 and CDR2: LGHNA, YNFKEQ. The CDR3 sequence is 15 residues long. This CDR3 reads CASSQDGLVVNEQFF. CDR3 in DNA: TGTGCCAGCAGCCAAGATGGGCTAGTAGTCAATGAGCAGTTCTTC.

The genes are TRBV4-3 and TRBJ2-5; 8 bases line up with TRBD2. Per the germline V gene, CDR1 is LGHNA and CDR2 is YSLEER. After removal of 0 bases from V and 5 bases from J, the junction contained 14 bases not matched to a gene. This CDR3 has 18 residues. The CDR3, as DNA: TGCGCCAGCAGCCAAGAAGGGGGGAGCGGGGGAGGAAGGGAGACCCAGTACTTC. Amino acid sequence: CASSQEGGSGGGRETQYF.

The chain couples TRBV7-2 to TRBJ2-1; 7 bases fit TRBD2. Germline-derived CDR1 and CDR2 are SGHTA and FQGNSA. J gave up 0 bases and V 8 bases, and 7 bases lay outside the gene matches. The CDR3 has 15 residues. DNA of the CDR3: TGTGCCAGCCTTCGAGGGACTATCTCCTACAATGAGCAGTTCTTC. Protein: CASLRGTISYNEQFF.

This clone was counted between two and nine times. The rearrangement joins TRBV5-1 to TRBJ1-1, with D possibly TRBD1 on 5 matching bases. Between the trimmed V and J ends, which lost 0 bases and 11 bases, there was a span of 14 bases. Germline CDR1 SGHRS, CDR2 YFSETQ. The CDR3 runs to 13 residues. The CDR3 reads CASSLEGGGEAFF. The CDR3 region has the DNA TGCGCCAGCAGCTTGGAGGGCGGGGGAGAGGCTTTCTTT. The full variable domain, its missing parts supplied by reference TRBV5-1 and TRBJ1-1, is KAGVTQTPRYLIKTRGQQVTLSCSPISGHRSVSWYQQTPGQGLQFLFEYFSETQRNKGNFPGRFSGRQFSNSRSEMNVSTLELGDSALYLCASSLEGGGEAFFGQGTRLTVV.

The chain joins TRBV11-3 to TRBJ2-1, with 8 bases fitting TRBD2. CDR3 length equals 18 residues. J gave up 4 bases and V 4 bases, and 15 bases lay outside the gene matches. Germline lookup yields CDR1 SGHNT and CDR2 YENEEA. CDR3 sequence: CASSSYIGGQREYNEQFF. In DNA form, the CDR3 reads TGTGCCAGCAGCTCTTATATCGGCGGTCAGCGGGAGTACAATGAGCAGTTCTTC.